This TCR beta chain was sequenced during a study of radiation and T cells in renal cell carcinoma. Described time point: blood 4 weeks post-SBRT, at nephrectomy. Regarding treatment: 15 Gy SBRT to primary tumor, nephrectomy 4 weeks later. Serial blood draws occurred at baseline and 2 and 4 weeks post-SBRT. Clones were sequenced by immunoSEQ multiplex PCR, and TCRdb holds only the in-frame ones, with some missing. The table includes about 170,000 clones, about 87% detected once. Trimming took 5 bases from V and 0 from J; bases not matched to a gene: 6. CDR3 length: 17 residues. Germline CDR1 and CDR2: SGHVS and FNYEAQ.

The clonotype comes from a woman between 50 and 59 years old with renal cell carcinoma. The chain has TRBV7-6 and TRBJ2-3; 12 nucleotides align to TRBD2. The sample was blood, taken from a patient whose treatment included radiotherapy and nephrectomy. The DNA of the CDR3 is TGTGCCAGCAGCCCGGCAGGACTAGCGGGGAGCACAGATACGCAGTATTTT. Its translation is CASSPAGLAGSTDTQYF.